This TCR beta chain is from a study of CD8+ T cells in alopecia areata (dated by TCRdb to the late 2010s). Background for the entire study: Skin from C3H/HeJ donors aged 6-12 months with spontaneous alopecia was grafted onto female C3H/HeJ recipients aged roughly 7-10 weeks. The study used high-throughput TCRbeta sequencing to examine T cell clonal expansion in alopecia areata, in both the C3H/HeJ mouse model and human patients. On the human side, TCRbeta sequencing was run on scalp tissue and on sorted CD4+ and CD8+ peripheral blood T cells from healthy controls and from alopecia areata patients with either patchy or totalis/universalis disease. Clonality in the scalp was compared among normal scalp (n=4), patchy alopecia areata scalp (n=8), and alopecia totalis/universalis scalp (n=8). The RNA source kit depended on sample type: the PAXgene miRNA kit for fixed scalp, the miRNeasy kit for PBMCs, and the RNeasy kit for mouse skin. immunoSEQ multiplex PCR using 35 Vbeta forward primers and 13 Jbeta reverse primers was used to amplify TCRbeta CDR3 regions. Broad study findings and their caveats: Higher clonality and more expanded CD8+ clones were observed in lesional scalp than in normal scalp, particularly in alopecia totalis/universalis, a finding suggestive of antigenic drive. Unlike mouse skin, where gammadelta T cells dominate, normal human skin contains resident alphabeta T cells that get sequenced too, which complicates analysis of the scalp TCR repertoire. TCR sequences shared between patients were less clear than in mice, possibly partly because of HLA diversity in the patient population.

This clone appeared a few times. Its antigen is unknown. The species here is mouse, which means the gene names and germline sequences are mouse ones. The read falls 4 residues short of the CDR3 end, and the missing part is taken from the germline J gene. The germline V gene specifies NNHDY as CDR1 and SYVADS as CDR2. CDR3 length: 16 amino acids, cysteine to phenylalanine. The DNA shown is the part of the CDR3 that was read: 36 bases, in frame from base 1. Libraries were made using the immunoSEQ multiplex PCR assay. For TCR sequencing, RNA was extracted from every sample and reverse transcribed into cDNA to serve as template. SuperScript III was used for first-strand cDNA synthesis, primed with a 2:1 mix of oligo-dT and random hexamers. A synthetic immune receptor repertoire was used to measure amplification bias, and any remaining bias was corrected computationally. Libraries were sequenced on Illumina HiSeq using 60 bp reads that covered the CDR3 and were read from J toward V. The authors' analysis ran thus. Raw reads were preprocessed to remove errors, and CDR3 was defined according to IMGT conventions as the region from the conserved cysteine to phenylalanine. Clonality was calculated as 1 minus Shannon entropy normalized by log2 of the number of productive unique TCRs. CD4 or CD8 identity of scalp clones was inferred by cross-referencing scalp TCRbeta sequences with sorted blood CD4 and CD8 repertoires. TCRdb limited this immuneACCESS table to in-frame rearrangements with V and J called. A share of clones is missing; checked studies link under half to unresolved V genes, and the rest is unexplained. The DNA gave D and trimming, while V, J and clone size come from that table. For this sample, about 110,000 clones appear and none is a singleton. 15% to 20% of the sample is held by the ten biggest clonotypes.

The sequencing input was lesional skin. Recombination joined TRBV13-3 with TRBJ2-5; 12 central bases correspond to TRBD2. The TCR was taken from a C3H/HeJ mouse with alopecia areata. The MHC haplotype found in this strain is H2-k. The sequenced CDR3 bases are TGTGCCAGCAGCCCGAGACTGGGGGGGCGCCCTGAC. Translated, it reads CASSPRLGGRPD. The full CDR3 reads CASSPRLGGRPDTQYF.